The clone carrying this T cell receptor (beta chain) was counted between two and nine times. Its specificity is not known. TCRdb reanalysed the RT-PCR reads using MiXCR and keeps one entry per CDR3 protein. This sample has more than 600,000 distinct CDR3 sequences, with under 20% found just once. The data belong to a study of response to subunit inactivated influenza vaccine. Study results and limitations: That few new T cells are recruited by each seasonal influenza vaccination was the authors' suggestion.

With 3 bases removed from V and 2 bases from J, the gap between germline ends came to 11 bases. Germline V gene sequence: CDR1 SEHNR, CDR2 FQNEAQ (reference sequence). The CDR3 runs to 14 residues. The sample was PBMCs from blood, taken roughly 5 days after vaccination. The V call is TRBV7-9, the J call TRBJ2-7, with a tentative D call TRBD2 (5 bases). The TCR sequence derives from a middle-aged man who received an inactivated influenza vaccine. CDR3 coding DNA: TGTGCCAGCAGCTTTTCGCGGGCACCCTACGAGCAGTACTTC. Translation: CASSFSRAPYEQYF.